The clone carrying this T cell receptor (beta chain) was seen once. The germline gives CDR1 SGHDT, CDR2 YYEEEE. The CDR3 consists of 14 residues. Between the trimmed V and J ends, which lost 1 base and 2 bases, there was a span of 6 bases. This sample stems from a study of T cell responses to AZD1222 COVID-19 vaccine. The protocol was immunoSEQ multiplex PCR, while the TCRdb copy is restricted to in-frame clones and leaves out a portion. The sample lists around 220,000 clones, roughly 94% occurring once. V usage is TRBV5-6 and J usage is TRBJ2-2, with a tentative D call TRBD2 (5 bases). This clonotype was obtained from an adult who received the MenACWY meningococcal vaccine as a control. The input for sequencing was peripheral blood, taken 28 days after the second dose of the MenACWY control vaccine. CDR3 bases: TGTGCCAGCAGCTTGACTAGAAACACCGGGGAGCTGTTTTTT. This sequence encodes CASSLTRNTGELFF.